This TCR beta chain derives from a study of a mutant IDH1 vaccine in newly diagnosed glioma. Study-wide context: Patients underwent eight vaccinations, which took place in weeks 1, 3, 5, 7, 11, 15, 19 and 23. Commencement of vaccination occurred 4-6 weeks following radiotherapy alone, or concurrently with temozolomide cycles.

CDR1 is SEHNR, CDR2 FQNEAQ, per germline (reference sequence). The CDR3 runs 17 residues. Clones were read by immunoSEQ multiplex PCR, and TCRdb kept only the in-frame ones, dropping some. The table shows approximately 61,000 clones, with 80% occurring only once. The sample holds one count of this clone. Its cognate antigen is unknown. At one boundary the junction diverges from the germline segment, which might be a read error. Study results and limitations: Alterations occurring in top peripheral T cell clonotypes seemed unrelated to pseudoprogression.

Time point: week 11, during vaccination. What each vaccine dose contained was 300 ug of mutant IDH1 20-mer peptide, accompanied by topical imiquimod. Sequences were derived from PBMCs, sampled from a glioma patient whose treatment included an IDH1 peptide vaccine. The chain combines TRBV7-9 with TRBJ1-1; weak D call: TRBD1 (6 bases). The TCR sequence derives from a man between 45 and 60 years old with glioma. CDR3 DNA: TGTGCCAGCACCTTATTGGGGGGCCCGGGGATGAACACTGAAGCTTTCTTT. Its translation is CASTLLGGPGMNTEAFF.